Below, 3 T cell receptor beta chains from the same sample are listed, as sequenced in a study of human T cells and chemical hapten exposure. TCRdb processed the RACE reads anew with MiXCR; each CDR3 protein has one entry. This table has approximately 90,000 distinct CDR3 sequences, over 9.5% appearing once. Time point reported: patch test 1, 2 weeks after DPC sensitization. The treatment denotes: therapeutic diphenylcyclopropenone sensitization with weekly scalp DPC. Sequencing used whole blood, obtained in connection with sensitization to the hapten diphenylcyclopropenone (DPC). Every receptor here comes from a man in his forties or fifties with alopecia areata. Some clones in this sample may be carry-over from other donors' samples.

This clonotype was seen more than once but under ten times. J is TRBJ2-3 and V is TRBV7-2, with 14 positions matching TRBD2. Germline V gives CDR1 SGHTA, CDR2 FQGNSA. The J segment lost 4 bases and the V segment lost 5 bases, leaving 11 bases of the junction unmatched. CDR3 size: 18 residues. This chain's CDR3 is CASSPRRRLAGGADTQYF. The CDR3 DNA is TGTGCCAGCAGCCCCCGTAGAAGACTAGCGGGAGGGGCAGATACGCAGTATTTT.

This clonotype has only a few counts. The genes are TRBV28 and TRBJ1-5; D ambiguous. The CDR3 covers 13 residues. Trimming pared 4 bases from V and 3 bases from J, leaving 7 bases between. Germline V gene lookup returns CDR1 MDHEN and CDR2 SYDVKM. The CDR3 DNA sequence: TGTGCCAGCAGTTCCCTGACCAATCAGCCCCAGCATTTT. This sequence encodes CASSSLTNQPQHF.

V gene TRBV20-1 combines with J gene TRBJ2-7; 7 bases are shared with TRBD2. The CDR3 covers 15 residues. CDR1 is DFQATT and CDR2 is SNEGSKA in the germline V gene (reference sequence). Unmatched junction bases numbered 5, after V lost 0 bases and J lost 0 bases. The CDR3 loop reads CSARDTGRSSYEQYV. The CDR3 bases are TGCAGTGCTAGAGATACCGGGAGGAGCTCCTACGAGCAGTACGTC.